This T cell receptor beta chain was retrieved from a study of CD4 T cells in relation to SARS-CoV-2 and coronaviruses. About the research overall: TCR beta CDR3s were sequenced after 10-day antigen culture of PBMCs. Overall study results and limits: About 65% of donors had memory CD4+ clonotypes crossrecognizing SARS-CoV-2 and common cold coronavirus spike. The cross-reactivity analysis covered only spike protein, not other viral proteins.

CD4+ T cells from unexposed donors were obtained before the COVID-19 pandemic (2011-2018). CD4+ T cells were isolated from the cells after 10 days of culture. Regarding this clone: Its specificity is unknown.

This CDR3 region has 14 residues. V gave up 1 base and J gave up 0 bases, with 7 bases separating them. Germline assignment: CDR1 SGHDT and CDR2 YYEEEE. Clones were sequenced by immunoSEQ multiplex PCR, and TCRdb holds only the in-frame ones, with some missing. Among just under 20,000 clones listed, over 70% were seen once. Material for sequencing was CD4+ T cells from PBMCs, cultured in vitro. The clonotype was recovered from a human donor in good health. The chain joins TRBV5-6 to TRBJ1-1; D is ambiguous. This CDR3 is CASSLNSLNTEAFF. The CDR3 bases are TGTGCCAGCAGCTTGAACAGCTTGAACACTGAAGCTTTCTTT.